This T cell receptor beta chain was found in a study of T cells after yellow fever vaccination. Overall study context: Fractions with few cells were prepared using SMART-Seq v4 Ultra Low Input. Study-wide results and caveats: Most clones from primary vaccination were detected again post-booster (roughly 95% CD4, around 88% CD8).

There are 15 residues in the CDR3. The germline V and J ends were trimmed by 3 bases and 4 bases, with 15 bases remaining between them. This clonotype was detected only a few times. The target antigen is unknown. Conversion of TCR transcripts into cDNA relied on 5'RACE template switching, which added a universal primer site and UMIs. TCRdb ran MiXCR on the 5' RACE reads and lists one entry per CDR3 protein. This table has around 550,000 distinct CDR3 sequences, roughly 19% appearing once. The sample was PBMCs, taken 15 days after the yellow fever booster vaccination. The source of this sequence is a man aged 25-40 years who received the YFV17D yellow fever vaccine. The genes are TRBV12-3 or TRBV12-4 and TRBJ1-1, with D unresolved. This CDR3 is CASSFNFESGTEAFF. The DNA of the CDR3 is TGTGCCAGCAGTTTTAATTTCGAATCGGGCACTGAAGCTTTCTTT.